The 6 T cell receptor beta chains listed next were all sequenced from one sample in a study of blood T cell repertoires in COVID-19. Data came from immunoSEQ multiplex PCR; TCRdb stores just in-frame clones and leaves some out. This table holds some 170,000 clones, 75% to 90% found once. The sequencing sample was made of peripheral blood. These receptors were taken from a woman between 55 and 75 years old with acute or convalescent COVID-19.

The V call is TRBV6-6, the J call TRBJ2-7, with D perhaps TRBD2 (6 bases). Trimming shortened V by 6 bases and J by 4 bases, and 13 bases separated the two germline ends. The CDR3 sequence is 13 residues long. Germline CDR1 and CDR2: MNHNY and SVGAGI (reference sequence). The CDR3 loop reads CASSPGLRYEQYF. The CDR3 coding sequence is TGTGCCAGCAGCCCGGGACTTCGTTACGAGCAGTACTTC.

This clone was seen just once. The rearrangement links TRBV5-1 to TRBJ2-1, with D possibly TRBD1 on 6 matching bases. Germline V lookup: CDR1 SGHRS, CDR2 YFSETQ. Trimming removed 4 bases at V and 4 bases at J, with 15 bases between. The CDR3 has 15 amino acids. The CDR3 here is CASSEAGTTYNEQFF. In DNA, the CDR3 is TGCGCCAGCAGCGAAGCCGGGACAACGTACAATGAGCAGTTCTTC.

The CDR3 coding sequence is TGTGCCAGCAGTTTGGGACTAGCGGGAGCCGCAGATACGCAGTATTTT. Translating it yields CASSLGLAGAADTQYF. The V and J genes are TRBV28 and TRBJ2-3, with TRBD2 matching 14 bases. CDR1 and CDR2 (germline): MDHEN, SYDVKM. The V and J ends lost 3 bases and 4 bases, in that order; junction bases with no gene match: 3. The CDR3 contains 16 residues.

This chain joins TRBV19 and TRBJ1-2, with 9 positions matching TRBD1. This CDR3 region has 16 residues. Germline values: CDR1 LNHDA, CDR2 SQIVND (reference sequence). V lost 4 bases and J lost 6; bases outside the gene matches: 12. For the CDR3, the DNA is TGTGCCAGTAGTACAAAAAAACAGGGGGCGCCGGATGGCTACACCTTC. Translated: CASSTKKQGAPDGYTF.

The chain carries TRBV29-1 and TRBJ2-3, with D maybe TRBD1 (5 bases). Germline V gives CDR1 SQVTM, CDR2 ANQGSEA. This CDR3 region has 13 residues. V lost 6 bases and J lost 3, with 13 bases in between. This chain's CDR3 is CSVSQGQTDTQYF. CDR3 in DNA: TGCAGCGTCAGCCAGGGCCAAACAGATACGCAGTATTTT.

DNA for the CDR3: TGTGCCAGCAGCGTCACGACAGGGACTAATGAAAAACTGTTTTTT. Its translation is CASSVTTGTNEKLFF. J is TRBJ1-4 and V is TRBV9, with 7 bases matching TRBD1. This CDR3 is 15 amino acids long. Trimming removed 2 bases from V and 2 bases from J; junction bases left unmatched: 3. Germline lookup yields CDR1 SGDLS and CDR2 YYNGEE.